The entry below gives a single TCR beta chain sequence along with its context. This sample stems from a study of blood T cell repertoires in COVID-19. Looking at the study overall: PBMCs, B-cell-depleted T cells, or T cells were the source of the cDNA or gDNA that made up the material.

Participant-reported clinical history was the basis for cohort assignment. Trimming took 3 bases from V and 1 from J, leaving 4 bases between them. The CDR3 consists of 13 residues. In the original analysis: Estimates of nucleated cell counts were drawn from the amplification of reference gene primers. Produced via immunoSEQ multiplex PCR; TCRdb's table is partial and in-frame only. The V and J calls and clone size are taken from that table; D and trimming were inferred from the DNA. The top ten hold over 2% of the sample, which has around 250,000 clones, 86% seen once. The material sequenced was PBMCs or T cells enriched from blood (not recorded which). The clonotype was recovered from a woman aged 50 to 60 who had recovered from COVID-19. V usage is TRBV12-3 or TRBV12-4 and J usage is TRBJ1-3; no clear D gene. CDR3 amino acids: CASSFASGNTIYF. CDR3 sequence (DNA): TGTGCCAGCAGTTTTGCGTCTGGAAACACCATATATTTT.